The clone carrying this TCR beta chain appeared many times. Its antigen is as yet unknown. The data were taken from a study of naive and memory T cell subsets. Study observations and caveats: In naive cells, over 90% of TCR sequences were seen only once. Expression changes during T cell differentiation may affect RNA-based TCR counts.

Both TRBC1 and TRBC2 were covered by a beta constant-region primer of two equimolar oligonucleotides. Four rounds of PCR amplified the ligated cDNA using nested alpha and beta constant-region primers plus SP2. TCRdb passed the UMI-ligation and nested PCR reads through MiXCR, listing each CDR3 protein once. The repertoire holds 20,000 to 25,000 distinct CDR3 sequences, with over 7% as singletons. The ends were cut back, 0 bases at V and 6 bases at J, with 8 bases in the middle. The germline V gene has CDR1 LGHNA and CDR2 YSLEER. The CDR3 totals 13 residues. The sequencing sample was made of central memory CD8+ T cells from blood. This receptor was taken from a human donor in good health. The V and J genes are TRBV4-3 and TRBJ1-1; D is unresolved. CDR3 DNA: TGCGCCAGCAGCCAAGATCAGCTGGCTGAAGCTTTCTTT. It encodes CASSQDQLAEAFF.